This T cell receptor beta chain was retrieved from a study of blood T cell repertoires in COVID-19. The V gene end was trimmed by 3 bases and the J gene end by 3 bases; junction bases not matched to a gene: 13. This CDR3 has 17 amino acids. CDR1 MDHEN and CDR2 SYDVKM come from the germline V gene. Participant-reported clinical history was the basis for cohort assignment. Data came from immunoSEQ multiplex PCR; TCRdb stores just in-frame clones and leaves some out. This table holds a few hundred thousand clones, approximately 90% found once. Sample: PBMCs or T cells enriched from blood (not recorded which). The TCR comes from a woman aged 18 to 35 who had recovered from COVID-19. V usage is TRBV28 and J usage is TRBJ1-2; 7 bases match TRBD1. CDR3 in amino acids: CASSFPVTGRNDYGYTF. The CDR3 region has the DNA TGTGCCAGCAGTTTTCCGGTGACAGGGAGGAATGACTATGGCTACACCTTC.